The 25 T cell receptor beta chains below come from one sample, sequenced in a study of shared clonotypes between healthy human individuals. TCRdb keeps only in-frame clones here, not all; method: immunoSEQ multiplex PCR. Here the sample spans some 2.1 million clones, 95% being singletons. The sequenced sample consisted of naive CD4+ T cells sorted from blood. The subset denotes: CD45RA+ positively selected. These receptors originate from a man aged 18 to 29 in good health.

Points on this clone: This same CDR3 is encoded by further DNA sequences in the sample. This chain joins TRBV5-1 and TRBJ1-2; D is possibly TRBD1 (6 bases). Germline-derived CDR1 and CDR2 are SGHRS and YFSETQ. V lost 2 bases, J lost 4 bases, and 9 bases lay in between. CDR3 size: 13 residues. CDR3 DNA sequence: TGCGCCAGCAGCTTAGGACAGTCCTATGGCTACACCTTC. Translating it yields CASSLGQSYGYTF.

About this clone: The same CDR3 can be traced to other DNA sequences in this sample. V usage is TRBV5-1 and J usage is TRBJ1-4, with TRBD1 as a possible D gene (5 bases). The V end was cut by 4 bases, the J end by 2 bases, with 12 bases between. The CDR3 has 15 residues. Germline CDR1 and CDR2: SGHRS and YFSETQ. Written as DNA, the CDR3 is TGCGCCAGCAGCGCTGACAGAAGGACTAATGAAAAACTGTTTTTT. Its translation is CASSADRRTNEKLFF.

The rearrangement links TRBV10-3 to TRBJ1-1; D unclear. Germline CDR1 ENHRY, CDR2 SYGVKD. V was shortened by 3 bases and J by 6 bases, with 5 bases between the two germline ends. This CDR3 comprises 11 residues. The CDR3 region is CAISEQSEAFF. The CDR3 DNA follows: TGTGCCATCAGTGAACAGTCTGAAGCTTTCTTT.

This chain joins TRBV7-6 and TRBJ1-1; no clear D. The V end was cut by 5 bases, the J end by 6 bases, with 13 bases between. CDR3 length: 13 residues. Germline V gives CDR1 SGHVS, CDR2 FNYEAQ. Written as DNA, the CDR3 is TGTGCCAGCAGCCCGATCATGAGAGCTGAAGCTTTCTTT. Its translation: CASSPIMRAEAFF.

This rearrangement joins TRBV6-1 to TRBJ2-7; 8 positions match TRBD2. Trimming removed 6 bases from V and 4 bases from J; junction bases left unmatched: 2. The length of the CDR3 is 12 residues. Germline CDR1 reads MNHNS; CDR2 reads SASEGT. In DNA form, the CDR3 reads TGTGCCAGCAGCGGGGGGGCATACGAGCAGTACTTC. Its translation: CASSGGAYEQYF.

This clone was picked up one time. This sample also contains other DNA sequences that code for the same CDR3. CDR3 in amino acids: CASSLAGGTYNEQFF. The DNA for the CDR3 is TGCGCCAGCAGCTTGGCCGGCGGTACCTACAATGAGCAGTTCTTC. The chain is built from TRBV5-1 and TRBJ2-1; D is unclear. The length of the CDR3 is 15 residues. Between the trimmed V and J ends, which lost 0 bases and 2 bases, there was a span of 9 bases. The germline V gene encodes CDR1 SGHRS and CDR2 YFSETQ.

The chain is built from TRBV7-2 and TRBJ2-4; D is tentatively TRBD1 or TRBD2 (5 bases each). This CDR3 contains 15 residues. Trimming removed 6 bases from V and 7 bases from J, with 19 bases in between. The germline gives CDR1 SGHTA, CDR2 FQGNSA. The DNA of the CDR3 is TGTGCCAGCAGACGGGATACAGGCTCAGGGAACATTCAGTACTTC. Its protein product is CASRRDTGSGNIQYF.

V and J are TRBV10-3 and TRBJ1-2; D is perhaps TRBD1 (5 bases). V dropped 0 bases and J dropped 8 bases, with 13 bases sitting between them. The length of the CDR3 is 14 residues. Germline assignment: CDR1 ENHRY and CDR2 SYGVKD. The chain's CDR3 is CAISESRKGQGYTF. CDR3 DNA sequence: TGTGCCATCAGTGAGTCCAGGAAGGGGCAGGGCTACACCTTC.

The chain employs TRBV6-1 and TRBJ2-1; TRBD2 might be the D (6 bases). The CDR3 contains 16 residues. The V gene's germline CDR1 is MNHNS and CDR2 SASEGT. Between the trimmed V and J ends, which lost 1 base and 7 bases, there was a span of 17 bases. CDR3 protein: CASSEGGGIMINEQFF. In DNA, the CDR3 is TGTGCCAGCAGTGAAGGGGGCGGGATTATGATTAATGAGCAGTTCTTC.

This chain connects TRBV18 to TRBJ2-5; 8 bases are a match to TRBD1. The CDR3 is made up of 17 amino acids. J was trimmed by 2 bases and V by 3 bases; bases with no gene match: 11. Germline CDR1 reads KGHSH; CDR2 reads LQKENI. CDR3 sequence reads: CASSPFPGGDPQETQYF. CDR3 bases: TGTGCCAGCTCACCGTTCCCAGGGGGCGACCCACAAGAGACCCAGTACTTC. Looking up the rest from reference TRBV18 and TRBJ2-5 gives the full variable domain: NAGVMQNPRHLVRRRGQEARLRCSPMKGHSHVYWYRQLPEEGLKFMVYLQKENIIDESGMPKERFSAEFPKEGPSILRIQQVVRGDSAAYFCASSPFPGGDPQETQYFGPGTRLLVL.

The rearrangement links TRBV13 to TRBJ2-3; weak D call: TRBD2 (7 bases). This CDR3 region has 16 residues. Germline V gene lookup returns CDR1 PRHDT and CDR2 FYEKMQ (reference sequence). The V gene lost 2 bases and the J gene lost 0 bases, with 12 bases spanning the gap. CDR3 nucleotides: TGTGCCAGCAGCTTACCCCGGGGGGCGAGCACAGATACGCAGTATTTT. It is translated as CASSLPRGASTDTQYF.

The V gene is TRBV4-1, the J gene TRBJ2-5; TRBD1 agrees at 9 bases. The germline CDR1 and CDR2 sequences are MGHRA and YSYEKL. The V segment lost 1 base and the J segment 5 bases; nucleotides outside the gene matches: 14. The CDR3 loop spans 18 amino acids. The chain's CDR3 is CASSQVIAGQGGLETQYF. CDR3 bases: TGCGCCAGCAGCCAAGTGATCGCGGGACAGGGTGGACTCGAGACCCAGTACTTC.

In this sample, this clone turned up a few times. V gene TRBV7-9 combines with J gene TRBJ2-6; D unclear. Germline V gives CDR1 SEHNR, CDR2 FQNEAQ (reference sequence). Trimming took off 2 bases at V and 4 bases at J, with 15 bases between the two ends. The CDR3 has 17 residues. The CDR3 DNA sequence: TGTGCCAGCAGCTTATTAGGCGGTGCTCCGGGGGCCAACGTCCTGACTTTC. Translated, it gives CASSLLGGAPGANVLTF. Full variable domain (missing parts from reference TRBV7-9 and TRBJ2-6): DTGVSQNPRHKITKRGQNVTFRCDPISEHNRLYWYRQTLGQGPEFLTYFQNEAQLEKSRLLSDRFSAERPKGSFSTLEIQRTEQGDSAMYLCASSLLGGAPGANVLTFGAGSRLTVL.

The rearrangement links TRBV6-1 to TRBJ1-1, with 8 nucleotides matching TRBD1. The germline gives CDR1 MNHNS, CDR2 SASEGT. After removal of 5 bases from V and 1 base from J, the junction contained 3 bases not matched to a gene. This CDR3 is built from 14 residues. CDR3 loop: CASSRRGQNTEAFF. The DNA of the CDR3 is TGTGCCAGCAGTCGCAGGGGGCAGAACACTGAAGCTTTCTTT.

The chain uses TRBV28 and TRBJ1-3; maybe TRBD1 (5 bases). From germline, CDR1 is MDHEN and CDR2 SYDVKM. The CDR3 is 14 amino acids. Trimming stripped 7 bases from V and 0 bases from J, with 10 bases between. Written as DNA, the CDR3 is TGTGCCAGCACAGGGTCGGACTCTGGAAACACCATATATTTT. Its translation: CASTGSDSGNTIYF. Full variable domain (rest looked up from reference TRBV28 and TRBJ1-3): DVKVTQSSRYLVKRTGEKVFLECVQDMDHENMFWYRQDPGLGLRLIYFSYDVKMKEKGDIPEGYSVSREKKERFSLILESASTNQTSMYLCASTGSDSGNTIYFGEGSWLTVV.

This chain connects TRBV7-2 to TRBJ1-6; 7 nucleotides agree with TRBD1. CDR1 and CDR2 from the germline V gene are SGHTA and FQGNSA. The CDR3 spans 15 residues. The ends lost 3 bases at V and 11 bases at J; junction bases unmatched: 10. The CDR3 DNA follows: TGTGCCAGCAGCTTGGGGACAGCGCGCTGGCCACCCCTCCACTTT. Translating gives CASSLGTARWPPLHF.

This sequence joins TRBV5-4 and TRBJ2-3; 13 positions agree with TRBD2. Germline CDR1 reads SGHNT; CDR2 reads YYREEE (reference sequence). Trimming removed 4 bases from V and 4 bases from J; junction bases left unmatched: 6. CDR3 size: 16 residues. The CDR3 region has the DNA TGTGCCAGCAGCCCCGGACTAGCGGGGGTATCAGATACGCAGTATTTT. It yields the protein CASSPGLAGVSDTQYF. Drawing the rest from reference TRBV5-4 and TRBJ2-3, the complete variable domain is ETGVTQSPTHLIKTRGQQVTLRCSSQSGHNTVSWYQQALGQGPQFIFQYYREEENGRGNFPPRFSGLQFPNYSSELNVNALELDDSALYLCASSPGLAGVSDTQYFGPGTRLTVL.

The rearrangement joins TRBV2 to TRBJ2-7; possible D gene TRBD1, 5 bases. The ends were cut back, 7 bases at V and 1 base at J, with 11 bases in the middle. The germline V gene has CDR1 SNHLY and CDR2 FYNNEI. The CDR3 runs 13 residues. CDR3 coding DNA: TGTGCCAGCATCCCCAGGGCGTCCTACGAGCAGTACTTC. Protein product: CASIPRASYEQYF.

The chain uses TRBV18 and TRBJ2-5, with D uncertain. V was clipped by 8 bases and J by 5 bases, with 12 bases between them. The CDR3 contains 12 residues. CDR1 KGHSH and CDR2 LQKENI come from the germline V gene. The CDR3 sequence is CASQMSGETQYF. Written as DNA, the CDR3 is TGTGCCAGCCAAATGTCGGGCGAGACCCAGTACTTC. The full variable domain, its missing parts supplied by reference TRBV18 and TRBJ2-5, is NAGVMQNPRHLVRRRGQEARLRCSPMKGHSHVYWYRQLPEEGLKFMVYLQKENIIDESGMPKERFSAEFPKEGPSILRIQQVVRGDSAAYFCASQMSGETQYFGPGTRLLVL.

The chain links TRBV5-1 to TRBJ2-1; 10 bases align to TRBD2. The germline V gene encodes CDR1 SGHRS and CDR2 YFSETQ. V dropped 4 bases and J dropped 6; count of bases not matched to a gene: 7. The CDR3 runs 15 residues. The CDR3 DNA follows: TGCGCCAGCAGCCCCCGGACTAGCGGCTCCAATGAGCAGTTCTTC. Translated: CASSPRTSGSNEQFF.

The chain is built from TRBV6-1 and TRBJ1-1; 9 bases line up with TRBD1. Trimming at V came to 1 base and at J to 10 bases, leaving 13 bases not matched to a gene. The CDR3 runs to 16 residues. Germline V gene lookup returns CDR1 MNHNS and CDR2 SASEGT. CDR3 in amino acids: CASSEGGTGRLLGAFF. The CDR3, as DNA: TGTGCCAGCAGTGAAGGGGGGACAGGGAGACTACTGGGAGCTTTCTTT.

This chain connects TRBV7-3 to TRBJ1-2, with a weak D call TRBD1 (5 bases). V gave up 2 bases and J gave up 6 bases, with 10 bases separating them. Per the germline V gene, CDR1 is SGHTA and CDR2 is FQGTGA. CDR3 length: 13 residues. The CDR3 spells CASSLGGGDGYTF. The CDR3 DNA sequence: TGTGCCAGCAGCTTAGGCGGAGGGGATGGCTACACCTTC. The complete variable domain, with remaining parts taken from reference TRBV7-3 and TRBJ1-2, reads GAGVSQTPSNKVTEKGKYVELRCDPISGHTALYWYRQSLGQGPEFLIYFQGTGAADDSGLPNDRFFAVRPEGSVSTLKIQRTERGDSAVYLCASSLGGGDGYTFGSGTRLTVV.

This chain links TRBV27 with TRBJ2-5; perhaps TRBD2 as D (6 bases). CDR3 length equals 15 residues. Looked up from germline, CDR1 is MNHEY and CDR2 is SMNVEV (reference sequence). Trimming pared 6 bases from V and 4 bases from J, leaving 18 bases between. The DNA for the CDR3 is TGTGCCAGCAGAGGGGCGGGGAAGGGCGGAGAGACCCAGTACTTC. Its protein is CASRGAGKGGETQYF.

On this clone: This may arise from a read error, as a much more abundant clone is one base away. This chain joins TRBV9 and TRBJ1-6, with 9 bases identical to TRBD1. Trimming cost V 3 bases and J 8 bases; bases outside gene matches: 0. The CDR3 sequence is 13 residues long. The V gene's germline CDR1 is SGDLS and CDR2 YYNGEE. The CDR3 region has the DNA TGTGCCAGCAGCGGGACAGGGGATTCACCCCTCCACTTT. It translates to CASSGTGDSPLHF.

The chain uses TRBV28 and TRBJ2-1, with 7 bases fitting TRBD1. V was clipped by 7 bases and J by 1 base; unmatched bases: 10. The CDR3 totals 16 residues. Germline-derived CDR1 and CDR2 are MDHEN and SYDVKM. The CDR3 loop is CASNPGQGVSYNEQFF. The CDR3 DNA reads TGTGCCAGCAACCCCGGCCAGGGGGTGTCCTACAATGAGCAGTTCTTC.